The subject of this entry is one T cell receptor (beta chain). What this receptor recognizes is not known. No base-level quality is on record; no much larger clone is a single base apart. TCRbeta CDR3 regions were amplified from genomic DNA by means of the immunoSEQ Assay, a bias-controlled multiplex PCR. Concerning the study's data processing: Nucleated cell counts per sample were estimated from amplification of reference gene primers within the assay. To quantify the absolute abundance of each unique TCRbeta CDR3 rearrangement, sequence reads were collapsed and filtered. Productive Simpson clonality was computed per sample as the square root of Simpson's diversity index over productive rearrangements. Held by TCRdb, this immuneACCESS table contains in-frame sequences only and omits some clones. Under half of the omission traces to an unresolved V gene where checked; the cause of the rest is unknown. The V and J calls and clone size were taken over from that table, and D and trimming were inferred from the DNA. This sample holds 250,000 to 300,000 clones; roughly nine tenths were observed only once. Over 9.5% of the sample comes from the top ten.

The germline V gene specifies MNHEY as CDR1 and SVGAGI as CDR2. Trimming takes 8 bases from V and 5 bases from J, and the germline ends sit 18 bases apart. The CDR3 has 14 amino acids, counting the end cysteine and phenylalanine. Only the CDR3 part of the read is kept: 42 bases, read in frame from the first base. This sample stems from a study of blood T cell repertoires in COVID-19 (dated by TCRdb to 2018 to 2021). General notes on the study: The collaborator samples originated in the United States, Italy and Spain and spanned the acute and convalescent phases of COVID-19. The prospective study material was composed of cDNA or gDNA derived from T cells, B-cell-depleted T cells, or PBMCs. Subjects who had been exposed to COVID-19, were actively infected with it, or had recovered from it provided the deeply sampled blood TCRbeta repertoires that made up the dataset. A freely available public database, intended as a resource for researchers studying the immune response to SARS-CoV-2, is where the repertoires were released. The samples were drawn from two sources: the first 160 participants of the ongoing ImmuneRACE study, and 1,254 subjects contributed by 6 global collaborators. Sample metadata almost always included a de-identified subject ID, COVID-19 status, age in years and sex. Where available, HLA class I and class II types were obtained from metadata supplied by the sample provider rather than from assay-based typing.

One collaborating source in Seattle enrolled patients during active infection and followed them longitudinally through the course of disease. Whole blood was collected in K2EDTA tubes by collaborating institutions according to the institutions' own protocols. For TCRbeta analysis, collaborators shipped samples as frozen whole blood, isolated PBMCs, or DNA extracted from either of those sample types. What the study reported, not specific to this receptor: How much clinical and demographic metadata was included differed by source and by participant, and the metadata was provided uncurated.

This TCR came from a woman in her twenties or thirties with COVID-19, enrolled during active disease. The specimen sequenced was peripheral blood. The rearrangement combines TRBV6-5 with TRBJ1-2, with TRBD1 tentatively as D gene (5 bases match). For the CDR3, the sequence is CASQKGGTSYGYTF. The base sequence is TGTGCCAGCCAAAAGGGCGGGACCAGTTATGGCTACACCTTC.